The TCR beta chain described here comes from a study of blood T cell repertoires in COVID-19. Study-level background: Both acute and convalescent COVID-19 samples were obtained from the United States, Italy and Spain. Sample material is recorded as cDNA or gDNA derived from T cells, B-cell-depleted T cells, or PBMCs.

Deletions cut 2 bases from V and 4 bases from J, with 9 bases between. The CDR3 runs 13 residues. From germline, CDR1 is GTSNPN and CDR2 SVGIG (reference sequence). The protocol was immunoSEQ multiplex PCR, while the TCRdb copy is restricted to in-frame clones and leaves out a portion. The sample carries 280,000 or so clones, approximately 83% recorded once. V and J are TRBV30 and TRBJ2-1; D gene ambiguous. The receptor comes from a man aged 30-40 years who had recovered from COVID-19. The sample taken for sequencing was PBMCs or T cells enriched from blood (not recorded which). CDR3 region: CAWSFDIYNEQFF. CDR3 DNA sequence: TGTGCCTGGAGTTTTGACATATACAATGAGCAGTTCTTC.